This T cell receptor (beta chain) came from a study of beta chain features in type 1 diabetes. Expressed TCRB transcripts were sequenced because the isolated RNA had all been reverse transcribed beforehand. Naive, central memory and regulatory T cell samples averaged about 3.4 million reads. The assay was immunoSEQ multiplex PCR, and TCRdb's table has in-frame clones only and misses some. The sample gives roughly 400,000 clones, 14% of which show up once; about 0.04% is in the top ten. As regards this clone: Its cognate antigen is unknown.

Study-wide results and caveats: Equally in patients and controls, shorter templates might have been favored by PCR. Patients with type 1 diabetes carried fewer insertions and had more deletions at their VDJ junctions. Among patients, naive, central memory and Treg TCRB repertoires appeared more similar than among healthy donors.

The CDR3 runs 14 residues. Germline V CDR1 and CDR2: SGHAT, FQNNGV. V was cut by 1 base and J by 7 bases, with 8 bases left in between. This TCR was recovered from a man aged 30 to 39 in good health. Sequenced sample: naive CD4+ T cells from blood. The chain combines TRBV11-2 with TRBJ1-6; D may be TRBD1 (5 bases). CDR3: CASSLAGTNSPLHF. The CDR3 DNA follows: TGTGCCAGCAGCTTAGCAGGGACCAATTCACCCCTCCACTTT.